This passage covers 26 T cell receptor beta chains from one sample sequenced in a study of cytomegalovirus exposure and HLA in healthy donors. Vbeta (60) and Jbeta (13) primers were used in the PCR. Method: immunoSEQ multiplex PCR; TCRdb's copy keeps in-frame clones and lacks some. The sample has 75,000 to 95,000 clones, 75% to 80% seen once. Sequenced: PBMCs. The receptors were sampled from a woman between 35 and 50 years old in good health and CMV-seropositive.

The genes are TRBV5-5 and TRBJ2-1; D not certain. With 4 bases removed from V and 0 bases from J, the gap between germline ends came to 11 bases. This CDR3 is built from 15 residues. Germline V lookup: CDR1 SGHKS, CDR2 YYEKEE (reference sequence). As DNA, the CDR3 is TGTGCCAGCAGCGGCCAGCGCGGCTCCTACAATGAGCAGTTCTTC. This codes for CASSGQRGSYNEQFF.

CDR3 protein: CASSQDFASTNEQFF. The CDR3 DNA reads TGCGCCAGCAGCCAAGACTTCGCCTCGACAAATGAGCAGTTCTTC. The rearrangement uses TRBV4-3 and TRBJ2-1, with D hard to call. This CDR3 comprises 15 residues. Per germline, CDR1 LGHNA and CDR2 YSLEER. V was trimmed by 0 bases and J by 7 bases, leaving 13 bases between them.

The gene calls are TRBV6-1 and TRBJ2-5, with unresolved D. V was cut by 5 bases and J by 5 bases, with 6 bases left in between. CDR3 length: 11 amino acids. Looked up from germline, CDR1 is MNHNS and CDR2 is SASEGT. Here the CDR3 DNA reads TGTGCCAGCAGTTACGGGGAGACCCAGTACTTC. As protein: CASSYGETQYF.

J is TRBJ2-7 and V is TRBV9, with TRBD1 matching 9 bases. With 2 bases clipped from V and 6 bases from J, the junction kept 3 bases outside the gene matches. CDR3 length: 13 residues. Looked up from germline, CDR1 is SGDLS and CDR2 is YYNGEE. The CDR3 reads CASSVTGGSEQYF. In nucleotides, the CDR3 is TGTGCCAGCAGCGTCACAGGGGGCTCCGAGCAGTACTTC. Full variable domain (outside the CDR3, taken from reference TRBV9 and TRBJ2-7): DSGVTQTPKHLITATGQRVTLRCSPRSGDLSVYWYQQSLDQGLQFLIQYYNGEERAKGNILERFSAQQFPDLHSELNLSSLELGDSALYFCASSVTGGSEQYFGPGTRLTVT.

The chain is built from TRBV19 and TRBJ2-5; TRBD2 aligns across 10 bases. The J call may not be correct, given that the DNA end is closer to TRBJ2-7. This CDR3 contains 15 residues. Germline lookup yields CDR1 LNHDA and CDR2 SQIVND (reference sequence). CDR3 in DNA: TGTGCCAGTAGTCTGGCTAGCGGGAGCTCCTACGAGCAGTACTTC. It encodes CASSLASGSSYEQYF.

The chain couples TRBV7-2 to TRBJ2-4; D possibly corresponds to TRBD1 (6 bases). The CDR3 consists of 15 residues. Deletions cut 0 bases from V and 7 bases from J, with 13 bases between. Germline V CDR1 and CDR2: SGHTA, FQGNSA. The CDR3 DNA reads as TGTGCCAGCAGCTTAGCCCTCAGGGGCGGGAACATTCAGTACTTC. Its translation: CASSLALRGGNIQYF.

The chain uses TRBV7-2 and TRBJ1-2, with 7 bases identical to TRBD1. Losses at the gene ends were 5 bases for V and 8 bases for J; bases not matched to a gene: 11. The CDR3 spans 14 residues. Germline values: CDR1 SGHTA, CDR2 FQGNSA. CDR3 sequence (DNA): TGTGCCAGCAGCGACCGCTACAGGGGAGGCGGCTACACCTTC. This encodes CASSDRYRGGGYTF.

The genes are TRBV19 and TRBJ1-2, with no clear D. The CDR3 totals 15 residues. Looked up from germline, CDR1 is LNHDA and CDR2 is SQIVND (reference sequence). V was cut by 4 bases and J by 6 bases, with 18 bases left in between. The CDR3 DNA reads TGTGCCAGTAGTACACCGGTGGCGGGCTCAGATGGCTACACCTTC. This codes for CASSTPVAGSDGYTF.

This clone appeared once. V is TRBV19 and J is TRBJ1-3, with D hard to call. This CDR3 spans 13 amino acids. V lost 5 bases and J lost 7, with 12 bases in between. Per the germline V gene, CDR1 is LNHDA and CDR2 is SQIVND (reference sequence). The CDR3 reads CASSALGGNTIYF. CDR3 nucleotide sequence: TGTGCCAGTAGTGCTCTGGGAGGGAACACCATATATTTT.

The chain combines TRBV5-6 with TRBJ1-6, with D hard to call. Germline CDR1 reads SGHDT; CDR2 reads YYEEEE. The CDR3 has 14 amino acids. Deletions cut 0 bases from V and 4 bases from J, with 5 bases between. Written as DNA, the CDR3 is TGTGCCAGCAGCTTGGGAGGGTATAATTCACCCCTCCACTTT. This encodes CASSLGGYNSPLHF.

A few counts support this clone. V is TRBV4-2 and J is TRBJ2-5; weak D call: TRBD2 (6 bases). This CDR3 has 17 amino acids. Germline lookup yields CDR1 LGHNA and CDR2 YNFKEQ. Between the trimmed V and J ends, which lost 1 base and 5 bases, there was a span of 20 bases. The CDR3 loop is CASSQGPLRGGGETQYF. The DNA of the CDR3 is TGTGCCAGCAGCCAAGGGCCCCTGCGGGGAGGCGGCGAGACCCAGTACTTC.

The chain uses TRBV7-2 and TRBJ2-6; a possible D gene is TRBD1 (6 bases). Germline lookup yields CDR1 SGHTA and CDR2 FQGNSA. Trimming stripped 2 bases from V and 3 bases from J, with 8 bases between. The CDR3 runs to 15 residues. The CDR3 is CASSLIGGGANVLTF. The CDR3 DNA reads TGTGCCAGCAGCTTAATAGGGGGTGGGGCCAACGTCCTGACTTTC.

This clone was found once. The chain employs TRBV11-3 and TRBJ2-1; 12 bases agree with TRBD1. Germline CDR1 is SGHNT and CDR2 is YENEEA. J was trimmed by 6 bases and V by 11 bases; bases with no gene match: 5. This CDR3 is 13 amino acids long. The CDR3: CAAGQGASNEQFF. The CDR3 DNA is TGTGCCGCGGGACAGGGGGCTAGCAATGAGCAGTTCTTC.

The CDR3 reads CASSTRKGERNTEAFF. The CDR3 DNA sequence: TGTGCCAGCTCCACTAGGAAGGGTGAACGGAACACTGAAGCTTTCTTT. The V and J genes are TRBV11-3 and TRBJ1-1; D call uncertain. The CDR3 totals 16 residues. Germline CDR1 and CDR2: SGHNT and YENEEA. Trimming left V 8 bases short and J 1 base short, with 20 bases between.

About this clone itself: Different DNA sequences within this sample yield the same CDR3. In nucleotides, the CDR3 is TGTGCCAGCAGTTCCAGAACAGGGAACACTGAAGCTTTCTTT. Its translation is CASSSRTGNTEAFF. The chain employs TRBV6-5 and TRBJ1-1; a weak D match, TRBD1 (5 bases). The V gene lost 4 bases and the J gene lost 1 base, with 10 bases spanning the gap. Germline assignment: CDR1 MNHEY and CDR2 SVGAGI. The CDR3 is 14 residues long.

The J gene is TRBJ2-7, the V gene TRBV28, with D perhaps matching TRBD1 (5 bases). V lost 6 bases to trimming and J lost 5 bases, with 17 bases between them. CDR3 length: 14 amino acids. CDR1 MDHEN and CDR2 SYDVKM come from the germline V gene. The CDR3: CASSPPGKFHEQYF. The CDR3 DNA reads TGTGCCAGCAGCCCTCCAGGGAAGTTCCACGAGCAGTACTTC.

The V and J genes are TRBV5-1 and TRBJ2-1; tentative D call: TRBD2 (5 bases). Germline V gives CDR1 SGHRS, CDR2 YFSETQ. Trimming removed 7 bases at V and 6 bases at J, with 17 bases between. The CDR3 spans 14 residues. The CDR3 nucleotides read TGCGCCAGCGAAAGCGGTTCTGGCGGCAATGAGCAGTTCTTC. This sequence encodes CASESGSGGNEQFF.

This clone has a handful of counts. The J gene is TRBJ1-1, the V gene TRBV29-1; D call uncertain. The V end lost 4 bases, the J end lost 5 bases, and 11 bases lay between the germline ends. The CDR3 has 12 amino acids. Germline lookup yields CDR1 SQVTM and CDR2 ANQGSEA. CDR3 coding DNA: TGCAGCGTTGTGGGTGGGAGGACTGAAGCTTTCTTT. It translates to CSVVGGRTEAFF.

This chain connects TRBV5-4 to TRBJ2-5; 9 nucleotides match TRBD1. The DNA end is more similar to TRBJ2-7, so the J call may be wrong. Germline CDR1 and CDR2: SGHNT and YYREEE (reference sequence). This CDR3 is built from 15 residues. The CDR3 DNA reads as TGTGCCAGCAGCCTTAGAGGACAGGGGATTTACGAGCAGTACTTC. This translates into CASSLRGQGIYEQYF.

The chain recombines TRBV5-1 with TRBJ1-3; D possibly corresponds to TRBD1 (5 bases). V gave up 0 bases and J gave up 4 bases, with 8 bases separating them. CDR1 and CDR2 (germline): SGHRS, YFSETQ. This CDR3 has 14 amino acids. In nucleotides, the CDR3 is TGCGCCAGCAGCTTGGTATCAGGGGGAAACACCATATATTTT. It specifies CASSLVSGGNTIYF.

The rearrangement joins TRBV2 to TRBJ2-7, with D possibly TRBD1 on 5 matching bases. Per the germline V gene, CDR1 is SNHLY and CDR2 is FYNNEI. V gave up 2 bases and J gave up 2 bases, with 10 bases separating them. The CDR3 extends over 14 amino acids. The CDR3 sequence: CASSERGRAYEQYF. DNA of the CDR3: TGTGCCAGCAGTGAAAGGGGCAGGGCCTACGAGCAGTACTTC.

The chain combines TRBV4-1 with TRBJ2-7; possible D gene TRBD1, 5 bases. The CDR3 contains 13 residues. V was clipped by 2 bases and J by 4 bases, with 9 bases between them. Germline CDR1 MGHRA, CDR2 YSYEKL. The CDR3 spells CASSQLTAYEQYF. In DNA form, the CDR3 reads TGCGCCAGCAGCCAACTGACAGCTTACGAGCAGTACTTC.

This clone is a singleton in its sample. V is TRBV5-6 and J is TRBJ2-7; D gene unclear. The V gene lost 4 bases and the J gene lost 0 bases, with 14 bases spanning the gap. Per germline, CDR1 SGHDT and CDR2 YYEEEE. CDR3 size: 15 residues. For the CDR3, the DNA is TGTGCCAGCAGCCCAGACCCAGCGTCCTCCTACGAGCAGTACTTC. This gives the protein CASSPDPASSYEQYF.

Only a few counts were recorded for this clone. The chain couples TRBV6-4 to TRBJ2-3; 14 bases line up with TRBD2. This CDR3 is built from 17 residues. CDR1 is MRHNA, CDR2 SNTAGT, per germline. V trimming: 5 bases; J trimming: 4 bases; junction bases outside the gene matches: 8. The CDR3 sequence: CASSTSPGLAGADTQYF. The CDR3 DNA reads TGTGCCAGCAGTACCAGCCCGGGACTAGCGGGGGCAGATACGCAGTATTTT.

The genes are TRBV4-2 and TRBJ1-2; D is unclear. V lost 1 base and J lost 4, with 10 bases in between. Germline V CDR1 and CDR2: LGHNA, YNFKEQ. The CDR3 consists of 14 residues. The CDR3 bases are TGTGCCAGCAGCCAAGGAGGCAGTTTCTATGGCTACACCTTC. Translation: CASSQGGSFYGYTF.

The chain employs TRBV5-4 and TRBJ2-1; 9 nucleotides line up with TRBD2. Germline-derived CDR1 and CDR2 are SGHNT and YYREEE (reference sequence). This CDR3 has 17 residues. V lost 4 bases, J lost 0 bases, and 8 bases stayed unmatched. The CDR3 bases are TGTGCCAGCAGCCGAATAGCGGGAGTAAGCTCCTACAATGAGCAGTTCTTC. This gives the protein CASSRIAGVSSYNEQFF.